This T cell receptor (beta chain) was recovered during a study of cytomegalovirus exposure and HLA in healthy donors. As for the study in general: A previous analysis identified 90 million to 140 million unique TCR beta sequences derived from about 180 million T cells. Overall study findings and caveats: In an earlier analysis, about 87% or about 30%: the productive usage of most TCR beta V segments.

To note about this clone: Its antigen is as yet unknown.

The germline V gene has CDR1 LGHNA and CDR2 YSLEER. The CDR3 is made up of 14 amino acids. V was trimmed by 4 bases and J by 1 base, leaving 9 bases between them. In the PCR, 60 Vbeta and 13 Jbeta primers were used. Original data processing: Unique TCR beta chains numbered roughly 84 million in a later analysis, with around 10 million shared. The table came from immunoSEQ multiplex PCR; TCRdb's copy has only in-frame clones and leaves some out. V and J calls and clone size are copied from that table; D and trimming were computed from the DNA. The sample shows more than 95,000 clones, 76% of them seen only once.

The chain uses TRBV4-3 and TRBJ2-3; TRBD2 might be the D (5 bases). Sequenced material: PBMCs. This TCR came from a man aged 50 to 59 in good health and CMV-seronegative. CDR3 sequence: CASSPGGGTDTQYF. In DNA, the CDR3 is TGCGCCAGCAGCCCCGGAGGTGGCACAGATACGCAGTATTTT.